This TCR beta chain derives from a study of blood T cells in healthy people across ages. General study findings and limits: Naive CD4+ cell counts and diversity both ran higher in long-lived than in aged donors. Because donor CMV status was unknown, expanded clonotype changes were possibly confounded.

The study recruited healthy Caucasian donors from Russia who were aged about 6 to 100. Primers used in a second PCR of about 7 to 12 cycles were a sample-barcoded 5' primer and a J-beta primer mix. TCRdb used MiXCR to reprocess the 5' RACE reads, holding one entry per CDR3 protein. The sample comprises 650,000 to 1,000,000 distinct CDR3 sequences, under 40% of which are singletons, and roughly 13% rests with the top ten. This CDR3 region has 13 residues. V shed 7 bases and J 4 bases; nucleotides not matched to a gene: 7. Germline CDR1 reads DFQATT; CDR2 reads SNEGSKA (reference sequence). This clonotype came up many times. As yet, its antigen is unknown.

The sequencing input was blood. This clonotype was sampled from a man aged 18 to 30 in good health. The genes are TRBV20-1 and TRBJ2-5; TRBD2 aligns across 9 bases. This chain's CDR3 is CSGDAGGRETQYF. The DNA for the CDR3 is TGCAGTGGCGATGCGGGGGGGCGAGAGACCCAGTACTTC.